This T cell receptor beta chain was profiled in a study of blood T cell repertoires in COVID-19. Study in general: Specimens from acute and convalescent COVID-19 originated in the United States, Italy and Spain. T cells, B-cell-depleted T cells, or PBMCs supplied cDNA or gDNA.

Germline CDR1 is WSHSY and CDR2 is SAAADI. The CDR3 spans 13 residues. J gave up 4 bases and V 6 bases, and 3 bases lay outside the gene matches. This clone came up once. Seattle patients were enrolled while actively infected and followed longitudinally. Original analysis: Quantification of nucleated cells was approximated via reference gene primer amplification. The repertoire was sequenced with immunoSEQ multiplex PCR; TCRdb's copy has only in-frame clones and lacks some. Clonal size and the V and J genes are those of that table, whereas D and trimming came from the DNA. The table shows a few hundred thousand clones, with more than 70% occurring only once.

The receptor's source is a woman aged 25 to 39 with COVID-19, enrolled during active disease. The chain combines TRBV10-2 with TRBJ1-2; 9 bases line up with TRBD1. Sequences were obtained from peripheral blood. Here the CDR3 reads CASRGGQGYGYTF. In DNA, the CDR3 is TGCGCCAGCAGGGGGGGACAGGGCTATGGCTACACCTTC.